This T cell receptor beta chain is drawn from a study of CD8+ T cells in alopecia areata. Broader study findings: Unlike in mice, where it was clearer, TCR sharing across patients was less clear, possibly HLA-related. Normal-skin resident alphabeta T cells also appear among scalp sample sequences. Higher clonality and more expanded CD8+ clones appeared in lesional than normal scalp.

Trimming at V came to 0 bases and at J to 7 bases, leaving 4 bases not matched to a gene. This CDR3 is built from 15 residues. CDR1 is SGHDT and CDR2 is YYEEEE in the germline V gene. In its sample, this clone was seen once. Its antigen remains unidentified. RNA was isolated and reverse transcribed to cDNA, the sequencing template. Measured with immunoSEQ multiplex PCR; TCRdb has only the in-frame clones, and not every one. The sample lists roughly 150,000 clones; less than 65% were seen once. This material consisted of CD8+ T cells sorted from blood, taken at week 0. The rearrangement joins TRBV5-6 to TRBJ1-5; 10 bases match TRBD1. The receptor comes from a human donor with alopecia areata. The CDR3 spells CASSLGQGAGQPQHF. The CDR3 DNA sequence: TGTGCCAGCAGCTTGGGACAGGGGGCAGGACAGCCCCAGCATTTT.